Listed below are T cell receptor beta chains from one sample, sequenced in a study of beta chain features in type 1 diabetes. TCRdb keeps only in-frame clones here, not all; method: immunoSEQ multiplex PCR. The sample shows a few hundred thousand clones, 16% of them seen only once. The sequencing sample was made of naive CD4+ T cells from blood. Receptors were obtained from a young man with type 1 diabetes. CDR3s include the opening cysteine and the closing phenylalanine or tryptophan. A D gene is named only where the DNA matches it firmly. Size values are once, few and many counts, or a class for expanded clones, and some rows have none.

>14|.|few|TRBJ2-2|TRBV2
TGTGCCAGCAGGACACAGGGTTCAGCGGGGGAGCTGTTTTTT
CASRTQGSAGELFF
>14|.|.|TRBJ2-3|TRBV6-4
TGTGCCAGCAGTGACAAGACTAGCACAGATACGCAGTATTTT
CASSDKTSTDTQYF
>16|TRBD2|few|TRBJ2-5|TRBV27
TGTGCCAGCAGTTCGCTAGCGGGAGTGGGGCAAGAGACCCAGTACTTC
CASSSLAGVGQETQYF
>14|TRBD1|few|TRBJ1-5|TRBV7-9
TGTGCCAGCAGTATAGACAGGGGGGATCAGCCCCAGCATTTT
CASSIDRGDQPQHF
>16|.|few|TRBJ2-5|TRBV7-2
TGTGCCAGCAGCTTAGCCGGGACTTCTCGGGGAGAGACCCAGTACTTC
CASSLAGTSRGETQYF
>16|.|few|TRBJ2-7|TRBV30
TGTGCCTGGAGTGTAGGGTCTCCGGGGTGGATAGACGAGCAGTACTTC
CAWSVGSPGWIDEQYF
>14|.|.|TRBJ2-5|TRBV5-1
TGCGCCAGCAGCTTGGCTAACCCTGAGGAGACCCAGTACTTC
CASSLANPEETQYF
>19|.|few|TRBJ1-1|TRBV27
TGTGCCAGCAGTTCGCGAAGACTTCTTAAGGGCCAGGCGAACACTGAAGCTTTCTTT
CASSSRRLLKGQANTEAFF
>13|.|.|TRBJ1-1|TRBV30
TGTGCCTGGAGTCCACAGGTTCCTTCCGAAGCTTTCTTT
CAWSPQVPSEAFF
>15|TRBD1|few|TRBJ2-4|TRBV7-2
TGTGCCAGCAGCTCCCAACAGGGGACCAAAAACATTCAGTACTTC
CASSSQQGTKNIQYF
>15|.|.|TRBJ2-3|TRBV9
TGTGCCAGCAGCGTAGAAACAGGCTTCACAGATACGCAGTATTTT
CASSVETGFTDTQYF
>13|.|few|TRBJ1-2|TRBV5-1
TGCGCCAGCAGCTTGGGAGAAAACTATGGCTACACCTTC
CASSLGENYGYTF
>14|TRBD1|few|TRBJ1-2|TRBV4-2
TGTGCCAGCAGCCCTTCCGGGACAGGGAGAGGCTACACCTTC
CASSPSGTGRGYTF
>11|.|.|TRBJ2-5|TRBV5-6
TGTGCCAGCAGCTCGGGAGAGACCCAGTACTTC
CASSSGETQYF
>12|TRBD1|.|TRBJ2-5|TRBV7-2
TGTGCCAGCAGGACAGGGGGTGAGACCCAGTACTTC
CASRTGGETQYF
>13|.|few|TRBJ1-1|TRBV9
TGTGCCAGCAGCGTAGACTGGAACACTGAAGCTTTCTTT
CASSVDWNTEAFF
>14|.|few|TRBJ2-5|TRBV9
TGTGCCAGCAGCGTAGATCGGTTCCAAGAGACCCAGTACTTC
CASSVDRFQETQYF
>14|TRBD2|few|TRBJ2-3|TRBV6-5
TGTGCCAGCAGTCTAGCGGGCGGCACAGATACGCAGTATTTT
CASSLAGGTDTQYF
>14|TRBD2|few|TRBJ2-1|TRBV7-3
TGTGCCAGCAGCTTAACCGGGACTACCAATGAGCAGTTCTTC
CASSLTGTTNEQFF
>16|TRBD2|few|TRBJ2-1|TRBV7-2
TGTGCCAGCAGCTTAGCGGCTAGCGGGAGGGCTCTTGAGCAGTTCTTC
CASSLAASGRALEQFF
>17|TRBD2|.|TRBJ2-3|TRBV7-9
TGTGCCAGCAGCCCCCGGACTAGCGGCTCGAGCACAGATACGCAGTATTTT
CASSPRTSGSSTDTQYF
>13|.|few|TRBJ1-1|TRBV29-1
TGCAGCGCGAACCGGCAGATGCTTGCTGACGCTTTCTTT
CSANRQMLADAFF
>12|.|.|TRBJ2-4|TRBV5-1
TGCGCCAGCAGCCAGGACGGGGACATTCAGTACTTC
CASSQDGDIQYF
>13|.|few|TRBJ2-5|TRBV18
TGTGCCAGCTCACCACCGGGCGGAGAGACCCAGTACTTC
CASSPPGGETQYF
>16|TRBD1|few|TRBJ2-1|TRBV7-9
TGTGCCAGCAGCCCACCGGGCGACAGGGCTTCCAATGAGCAGTTCTTC
CASSPPGDRASNEQFF
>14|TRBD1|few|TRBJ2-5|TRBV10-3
TGTGCCATCAGGGGACAGGGGGCCGGGGAGACCCAGTACTTC
CAIRGQGAGETQYF
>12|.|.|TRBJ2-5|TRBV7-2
TGTGCCAGCAGCTTAGTGGTGGAGACCCAGTACTTC
CASSLVVETQYF
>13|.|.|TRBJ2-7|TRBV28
TGTGCCAGCCTCGGGAGTACTGTCTACGAGCAGTACTTC
CASLGSTVYEQYF
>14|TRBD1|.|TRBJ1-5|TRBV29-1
TGCAGCGTTGTAGGGACAGGAAAATATCAGCCCCAGCATTTT
CSVVGTGKYQPQHF
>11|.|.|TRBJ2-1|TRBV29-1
TGCAGCGGGGGGATTTACAATGAGCAGTTCTTC
CSGGIYNEQFF
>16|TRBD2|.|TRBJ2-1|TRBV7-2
TGTGCCAGCGGCTATACTAGCGAATACTCCTACAATGAGCAGTTCTTC
CASGYTSEYSYNEQFF
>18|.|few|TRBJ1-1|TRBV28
TGTGCCAGCAGTTCTTATAGGGGATTTAGTACGGGAAACACTGAAGCTTTCTTT
CASSSYRGFSTGNTEAFF
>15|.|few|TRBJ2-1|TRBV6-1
TGTGCCAGCAGTGGAGGGCAAAGCTCCTACAATGAGCAGTTCTTC
CASSGGQSSYNEQFF